This TCR beta chain was recovered during a study of blood T cells in healthy people across ages. Study outcomes and limitations: Versus aged donors, long-lived donors had higher diversity and more naive CD4+ cells. Significant beta diversity loss was already apparent by age 40, declining roughly linearly.

Isolation per sample recovered at least 7 million PBMCs. Points on this clonotype: What it binds is unknown. A junction boundary mismatches the germline segment, possibly from a read error.

The CDR3 is 14 residues long. Germline lookup yields CDR1 DFQATT and CDR2 SNEGSKA (reference sequence). With a J-beta primer mix and a sample-barcoded 5' primer, a second PCR ran about 6 to 11 cycles. Each cDNA molecule, via a template-switch adaptor with 12 random nucleotides, was tagged. A single record per CDR3 protein comes from TCRdb applying MiXCR to the 5' RACE reads. In the table there are more than 700,000 distinct CDR3 sequences, 35% to 60% of which are singletons. This clonotype was obtained from a man at least 80 years old in good health. The chain recombines TRBV20-1 with TRBJ2-3, with D possibly matching TRBD2 (5 bases). The sample was blood. CDR3 nucleotides: TGCAGTGTTAGAATCGGTCGGGGTTCAGATACGCAGTATTTT. Its translation is CSVRIGRGSDTQYF.